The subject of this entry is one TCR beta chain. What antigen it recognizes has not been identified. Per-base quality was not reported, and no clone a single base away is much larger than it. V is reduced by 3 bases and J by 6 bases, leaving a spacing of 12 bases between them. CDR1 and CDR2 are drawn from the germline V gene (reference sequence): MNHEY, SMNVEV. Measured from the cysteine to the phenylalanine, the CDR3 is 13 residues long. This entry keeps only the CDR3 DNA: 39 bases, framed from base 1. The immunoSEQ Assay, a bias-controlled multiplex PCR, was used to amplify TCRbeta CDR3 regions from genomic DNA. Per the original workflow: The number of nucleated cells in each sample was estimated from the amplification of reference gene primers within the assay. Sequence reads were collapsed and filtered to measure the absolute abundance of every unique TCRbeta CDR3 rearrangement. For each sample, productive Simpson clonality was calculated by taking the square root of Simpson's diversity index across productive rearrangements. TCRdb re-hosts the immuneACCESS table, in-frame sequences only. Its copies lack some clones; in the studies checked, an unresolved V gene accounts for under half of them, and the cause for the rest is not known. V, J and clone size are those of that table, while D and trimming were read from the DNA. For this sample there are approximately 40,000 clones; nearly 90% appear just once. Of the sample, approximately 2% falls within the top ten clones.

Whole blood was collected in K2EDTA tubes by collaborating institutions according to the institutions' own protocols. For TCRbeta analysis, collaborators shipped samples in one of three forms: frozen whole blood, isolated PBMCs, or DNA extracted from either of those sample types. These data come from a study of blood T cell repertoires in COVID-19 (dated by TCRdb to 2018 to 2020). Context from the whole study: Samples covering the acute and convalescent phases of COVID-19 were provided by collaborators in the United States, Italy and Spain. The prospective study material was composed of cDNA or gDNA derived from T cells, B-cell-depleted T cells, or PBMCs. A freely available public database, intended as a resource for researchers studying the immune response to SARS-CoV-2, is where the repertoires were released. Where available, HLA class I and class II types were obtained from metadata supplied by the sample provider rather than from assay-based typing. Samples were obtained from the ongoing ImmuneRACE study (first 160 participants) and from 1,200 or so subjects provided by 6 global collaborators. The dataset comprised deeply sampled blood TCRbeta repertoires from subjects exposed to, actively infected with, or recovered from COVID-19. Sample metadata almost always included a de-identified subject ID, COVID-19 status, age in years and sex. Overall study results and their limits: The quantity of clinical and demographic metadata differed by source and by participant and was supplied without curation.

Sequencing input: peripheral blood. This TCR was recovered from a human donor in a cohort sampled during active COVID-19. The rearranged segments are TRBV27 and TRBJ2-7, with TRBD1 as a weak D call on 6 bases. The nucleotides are TGTGCCAGCAGTTTGACTACAGGGCTCGAGCAGTACTTC. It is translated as CASSLTTGLEQYF.